This T cell receptor beta chain was observed in a study of blood T cells in healthy people across ages. General study findings and limits: The recorded TCR beta diversity per million T cells decreased in a roughly linear manner with age.

Regarding this clonotype: What it binds is unknown.

Peripheral blood from each donor was collected in a volume of about 10 milliliters. The CDR3 runs 15 residues. Germline CDR1 and CDR2: DFQATT and SNEGSKA (reference sequence). V shed 3 bases and J shed 0 bases, with 15 bases lying between them. Together with a sample-barcoded 5' primer, a J-beta primer mix was included in a second PCR lasting roughly 6 to 12 cycles. Each cDNA was tagged by a template-switch adaptor containing 12 random nucleotides. TCRdb re-derived calls from the 5' RACE reads in MiXCR, one entry per CDR3 protein. The sample has approximately 2,000,000 distinct CDR3 sequences; about 39% are singletons.

The chain joins TRBV20-1 to TRBJ2-7, with a tentative D call TRBD2 (5 bases). This sequence was found in a human donor in good health. Sample: blood. CDR3 DNA sequence: TGCAGTGCTAGGGCCCTCCCGGGATCCTCCTACGAGCAGTACTTC. Amino acid sequence: CSARALPGSSYEQYF.